This record looks at one T cell receptor (beta chain) sequence and its context. The V end was cut by 4 bases, the J end by 7 bases, with 5 bases between. CDR1 is ENHRY and CDR2 is SYGVKD in the germline V gene. The CDR3 is 11 amino acids. The data were produced by immunoSEQ multiplex PCR, yet TCRdb's version contains in-frame clones alone and is incomplete. This table has 4,000 to 5,000 clones, approximately 57% appearing once. This entry is derived from a study of tissue T cells after allogeneic stem cell transplantation. This sequence was found in a female donor aged 60 or older with lung cancer. This specimen was tissue from the esophagus, taken at autopsy. The gene calls are TRBV10-3 and TRBJ2-1, with D unclear. CDR3 in amino acids: CAISGLNEQFF. In DNA form, the CDR3 reads TGTGCCATCAGTGGATTGAATGAGCAGTTCTTC.